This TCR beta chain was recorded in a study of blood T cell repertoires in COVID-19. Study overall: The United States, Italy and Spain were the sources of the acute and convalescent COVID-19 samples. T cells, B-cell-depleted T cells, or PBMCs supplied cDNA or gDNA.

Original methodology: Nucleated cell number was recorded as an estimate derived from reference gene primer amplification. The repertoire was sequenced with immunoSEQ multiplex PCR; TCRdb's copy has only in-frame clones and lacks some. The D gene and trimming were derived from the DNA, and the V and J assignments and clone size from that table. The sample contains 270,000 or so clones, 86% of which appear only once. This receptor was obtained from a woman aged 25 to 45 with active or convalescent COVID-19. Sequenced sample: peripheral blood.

The DNA of the CDR3 is TGTGCCAGCAGCGCCGGGGACAGGACGGGGGGCACCATATATTTT. Its translation: CASSAGDRTGGTIYF. This chain connects TRBV9 to TRBJ1-3; 8 nucleotides align to TRBD1. Trimming cost V 3 bases and J 9 bases; bases outside gene matches: 11. Germline-derived CDR1 and CDR2 are SGDLS and YYNGEE. The CDR3 is made up of 15 amino acids.